The following is a TCR beta chain sequence with its context. This entry is derived from a study of control samples from healthy donors and cancer patients. Trimming removed 3 bases at V and 5 bases at J, with 11 bases between. The CDR3 spans 13 residues. Germline CDR1 and CDR2: LNHDA and SQIVND (reference sequence). Only in-frame clones appear in the TCRdb table, and some are missing; sequencing was by immunoSEQ multiplex PCR. The repertoire consists of about 130,000 clones, with around nine tenths occurring once and the leading ten covering 2.5% to 3%. This TCR came from a man aged 35 to 55 in good health. The V call is TRBV19, the J call TRBJ2-7; D not resolved. The material sequenced was blood. The CDR3 DNA is TGTGCCAGTAGTATGAGAGCCGAGAACGAGCAGTACTTC. As protein: CASSMRAENEQYF.